Listed here are 24 T cell receptor beta chains from one sample, sequenced in a study of T cell repertoires and Cas9 in healthy adults. The table came from immunoSEQ multiplex PCR; TCRdb's copy has only in-frame clones and leaves some out. The table shows fewer than 15,000 clones, with about 89% occurring only once. The sample comprised Tregs (CD4+, CD25+, CD127-, CD137-, CD154-) from PBMCs; culture status not recorded. All receptors come from a human donor in good health.

In DNA, the CDR3 is TGTGCCAGCAGGAAAGACAGGTACTATGGCTACACCTTC. Amino acids: CASRKDRYYGYTF. The chain carries TRBV6-5 and TRBJ1-2, with TRBD1 as a possible D gene (6 bases). CDR3 size: 13 residues. Germline loops: CDR1 MNHEY, CDR2 SVGAGI. Between the trimmed V and J ends, which lost 6 bases and 3 bases, there was a span of 11 bases.

V is TRBV5-4 and J is TRBJ1-1; D remains unclear. CDR1 is SGHNT, CDR2 YYREEE, per germline (reference sequence). Trimming removed 1 base from V and 4 bases from J, with 17 bases in between. This CDR3 has 16 amino acids. The CDR3 region has the DNA TGTGCCAGCAGCTTGATGGTACTGAGAACCCGCACTGAAGCTTTCTTT. It codes for CASSLMVLRTRTEAFF.

The chain combines TRBV19 with TRBJ2-7, with a possible D match to TRBD1 (5 bases). Trimming took off 3 bases at V and 2 bases at J, with 14 bases between the two ends. Per the germline V gene, CDR1 is LNHDA and CDR2 is SQIVND (reference sequence). The CDR3 sequence is 15 residues long. CDR3 nucleotides: TGTGCCAGTAGTATTGAGACAGTCAGAGCCTACGAGCAGTACTTC. Protein sequence: CASSIETVRAYEQYF.

The chain uses TRBV27 and TRBJ1-2; tentative D call: TRBD1 (5 bases). Deletions cut 1 base from V and 2 bases from J, with 5 bases between. The CDR3 extends over 13 amino acids. Germline CDR1 and CDR2: MNHEY and SMNVEV (reference sequence). The chain's CDR3 is CASSLYRNYGYTF. For the CDR3, the DNA is TGTGCCAGCAGTTTATACAGGAACTATGGCTACACCTTC.

V is TRBV19 and J is TRBJ1-2; tentative D call: TRBD1 (5 bases). From germline, CDR1 is LNHDA and CDR2 SQIVND (reference sequence). The length of the CDR3 is 14 residues. Trimming shortened V by 3 bases and J by 4 bases, and 12 bases separated the two germline ends. This CDR3 is CASSITPGAYGYTF. The CDR3 nucleotides read TGTGCCAGTAGTATCACGCCTGGGGCCTATGGCTACACCTTC.

By share, this clone ranks as medium-sized. The V gene is TRBV6-1, the J gene TRBJ1-2, with D uncertain. Germline V gene data show CDR1 as MNHNS and CDR2 as SASEGT. The CDR3 is 12 residues long. V was shortened by 1 base and J by 2 bases, with 2 bases between the two germline ends. CDR3 sequence reads: CASSEGNYGYTF. In nucleotides, the CDR3 is TGTGCCAGCAGTGAAGGGAACTATGGCTACACCTTC.

The V gene is TRBV6-1, the J gene TRBJ1-5; weak D call: TRBD1 (6 bases). The germline V and J ends were trimmed by 7 bases and 5 bases, with 12 bases remaining between them. The CDR3 length is 13 residues. The V gene's germline CDR1 is MNHNS and CDR2 SASEGT. DNA for the CDR3: TGTGCCAGCAAACGAACAGGGCATCAGCCCCAGCATTTT. This sequence encodes CASKRTGHQPQHF.

In the case of this clone: Other DNA sequences in this specimen translate into the identical CDR3. The chain has TRBV10-3 and TRBJ2-6, with D perhaps TRBD2 (7 bases). CDR1 and CDR2 (germline): ENHRY, SYGVKD. CDR3 length equals 18 residues. Trimming stripped 11 bases from V and 6 bases from J, with 29 bases between. CDR3 DNA sequence: TGTGCCTCAAGGGGGATGGGCAGGGAGGGCTTTCTGGCCAACGTCCTGACTTTC. Translated, it gives CASRGMGREGFLANVLTF.

This rearrangement joins TRBV6-8 to TRBJ1-1, with a possible D match to TRBD1 (6 bases). This CDR3 contains 13 residues. Trimming took off 6 bases at V and 11 bases at J, with 19 bases between the two ends. From germline, CDR1 is MNHGY and CDR2 SAAAGT. The CDR3 loop is CASRAERFQGAFF. The CDR3 DNA reads TGTGCCAGCAGGGCCGAAAGGTTCCAGGGGGCTTTCTTT.

The chain couples TRBV4-1 to TRBJ1-1; TRBD1 matches 9 bases. The ends lost 4 bases at V and 6 bases at J; junction bases unmatched: 12. The CDR3 is made up of 16 amino acids. CDR1 is MGHRA, CDR2 YSYEKL, per germline. For the CDR3, the DNA is TGCGCCAGCAGCCGACCGGGACAGGGTTTAGGCGCTGAAGCTTTCTTT. This sequence encodes CASSRPGQGLGAEAFF.

The genes are TRBV2 and TRBJ1-2, with D possibly matching TRBD1 (5 bases). V was trimmed by 6 bases and J by 8 bases, leaving 16 bases between them. Germline loops: CDR1 SNHLY, CDR2 FYNNEI. This CDR3 comprises 13 residues. The CDR3 region has the DNA TGTGCCAGCAGCCAAGTGACAGTAACGGGCTACACCTTC. It specifies CASSQVTVTGYTF.

The chain is built from TRBV19 and TRBJ2-1, with TRBD2 matching over 11 bases. Trimming cost V 5 bases and J 12 bases; bases outside gene matches: 18. Germline V gene lookup returns CDR1 LNHDA and CDR2 SQIVND (reference sequence). This CDR3 has 17 amino acids. The CDR3 DNA is TGTGCCAGTAGTCCCGCGCGGTTAGCGGGGGGGCCGTTAGGGCAGTTCTTC. Its protein product is CASSPARLAGGPLGQFF.

The chain is built from TRBV6-1 and TRBJ1-2; D is uncertain. The CDR3 extends over 13 amino acids. Trimming took 4 bases from V and 2 from J, leaving 8 bases between them. From germline, CDR1 is MNHNS and CDR2 SASEGT. CDR3 coding DNA: TGTGCCAGCAGTGTGGGCAGCAACTATGGCTACACCTTC. This translates into CASSVGSNYGYTF.

As for this clone: The CDR3 does not end in the conserved phenylalanine or tryptophan, so this is likely a read error. The V and J genes are TRBV5-5 and TRBJ1-1, with D unclear. In germline, CDR1 is SGHKS, CDR2 YYEKEE (reference sequence). Trimming pared 0 bases from V and 3 bases from J, leaving 9 bases between. The CDR3 has 14 amino acids. The CDR3 spells CASSLGPFYTEAFL. DNA of the CDR3: TGTGCCAGCAGCTTGGGGCCCTTTTACACTGAAGCTTTCCTT.

In its sample, this clone was seen once. This chain uses TRBV5-1 with TRBJ2-7; 8 bases fit TRBD1. This CDR3 is 15 amino acids long. V dropped 1 base and J dropped 4; count of bases not matched to a gene: 7. From germline, CDR1 is SGHRS and CDR2 YFSETQ. The CDR3 DNA follows: TGCGCCAGCAGCTTGACCAAGGACAGGGCTTACGAGCAGTACTTC. It yields the protein CASSLTKDRAYEQYF.

The rearrangement links TRBV2 to TRBJ1-3; no reliable D call. The germline V gene encodes CDR1 SNHLY and CDR2 FYNNEI. The CDR3 runs to 12 residues. V gave up 5 bases and J gave up 4 bases, with 6 bases separating them. The CDR3 DNA follows: TGTGCCAGCAGTTTAAGAGGAAACACCATATATTTT. Residues: CASSLRGNTIYF.

CDR3 in amino acids: CASSYLRGVIHGYTF. The CDR3 DNA follows: TGTGCCAGCAGTTACCTCCGAGGGGTCATACATGGCTACACCTTC. This chain uses TRBV6-5 with TRBJ1-2; possibly TRBD1 for D (5 bases). CDR1 and CDR2 (germline): MNHEY, SVGAGI. The CDR3 covers 15 residues. Trimming cost V 2 bases and J 6 bases, with 16 bases left between them.

The V and J genes are TRBV7-6 and TRBJ2-1; the D is unclear. The CDR3 covers 12 residues. Germline V gives CDR1 SGHVS, CDR2 FNYEAQ. V was cut by 2 bases and J by 8 bases, with 7 bases left in between. CDR3 residues: CASSLQVHEQFF. In DNA, the CDR3 is TGTGCCAGCAGCTTACAAGTCCATGAGCAGTTCTTC.

The gene calls are TRBV5-6 and TRBJ2-3; D is uncertain. Germline V gene data show CDR1 as SGHDT and CDR2 as YYEEEE. The CDR3 has 13 residues. Trimming removed 1 base at V and 4 bases at J, with 7 bases between. CDR3 sequence reads: CASSLTWADTQYF. Here the CDR3 DNA reads TGTGCCAGCAGCTTGACTTGGGCAGATACGCAGTATTTT.

The J gene is TRBJ2-5, the V gene TRBV29-1, with 16 bases identical to TRBD2. Trimming took 4 bases from V and 2 from J; bases not matched to a gene: 4. Germline loops: CDR1 SQVTM, CDR2 ANQGSEA. This CDR3 region has 16 residues. CDR3 loop: CSVAWGLAGGQETQYF. For the CDR3, the DNA is TGCAGCGTTGCCTGGGGACTAGCGGGGGGGCAAGAGACCCAGTACTTC.

Concerning this clone: The junction differs from germline at one of its ends, possibly a read error. The chain employs TRBV19 and TRBJ1-5; no definite D call. The CDR3 covers 15 residues. Germline V gene lookup returns CDR1 LNHDA and CDR2 SQIVND (reference sequence). The CDR3 sequence is CAGSIAGKMNQPQHF. The CDR3 DNA reads as TGTGCCGGTAGTATAGCCGGCAAAATGAATCAGCCCCAGCATTTT. Together with reference TRBV19 and TRBJ1-5, the CDR3 gives the full variable domain: DGGITQSPKYLFRKEGQNVTLSCEQNLNHDAMYWYRQDPGQGLRLIYYSQIVNDFQKGDIAEGYSVSREKKESFPLTVTSAQKNPTAFYLCAGSIAGKMNQPQHFGDGTRLSIL.

The chain uses TRBV6-5 and TRBJ1-6; D might be TRBD1 (6 bases). V was shortened by 5 bases and J by 3 bases, with 11 bases between the two germline ends. The CDR3 covers 15 residues. Germline V gene sequence: CDR1 MNHEY, CDR2 SVGAGI. CDR3: CASSHGQNYNSPLHF. The DNA for the CDR3 is TGTGCCAGCAGTCACGGACAGAACTATAATTCACCCCTCCACTTT.

Notes on this clone: This same CDR3 is encoded by further DNA sequences in the sample. The chain employs TRBV9 and TRBJ1-1; D gene ambiguous. The V end was cut by 6 bases, the J end by 1 base, with 10 bases between. Looked up from germline, CDR1 is SGDLS and CDR2 is YYNGEE. There are 13 residues in the CDR3. CDR3 nucleotides: TGTGCCAGCATGCCAGGATGGAACACTGAAGCTTTCTTT. Translation: CASMPGWNTEAFF.

The chain employs TRBV19 and TRBJ2-3; D gene uncertain. Germline CDR1 is LNHDA and CDR2 is SQIVND (reference sequence). V lost 3 bases to trimming and J lost 6 bases, with 13 bases between them. The CDR3 runs 14 residues. The CDR3 spells CASSMDGSWDTQYF. The CDR3 nucleotides are TGTGCCAGTAGTATGGACGGCTCGTGGGATACGCAGTATTTT.